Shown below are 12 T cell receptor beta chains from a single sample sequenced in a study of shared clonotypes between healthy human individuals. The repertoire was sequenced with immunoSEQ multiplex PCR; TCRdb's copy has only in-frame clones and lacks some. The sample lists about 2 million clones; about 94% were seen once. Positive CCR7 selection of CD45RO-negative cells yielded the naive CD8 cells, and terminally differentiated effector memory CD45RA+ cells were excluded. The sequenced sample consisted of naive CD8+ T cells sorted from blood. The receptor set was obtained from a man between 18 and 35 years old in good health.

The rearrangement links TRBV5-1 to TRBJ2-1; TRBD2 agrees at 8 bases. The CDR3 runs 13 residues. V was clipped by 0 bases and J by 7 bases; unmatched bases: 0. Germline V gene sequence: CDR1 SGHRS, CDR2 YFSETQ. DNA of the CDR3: TGCGCCAGCAGCTTGGGACTAGCGAATGAGCAGTTCTTC. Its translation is CASSLGLANEQFF. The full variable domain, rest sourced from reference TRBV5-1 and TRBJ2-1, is KAGVTQTPRYLIKTRGQQVTLSCSPISGHRSVSWYQQTPGQGLQFLFEYFSETQRNKGNFPGRFSGRQFSNSRSEMNVSTLELGDSALYLCASSLGLANEQFFGPGTRLTVL.

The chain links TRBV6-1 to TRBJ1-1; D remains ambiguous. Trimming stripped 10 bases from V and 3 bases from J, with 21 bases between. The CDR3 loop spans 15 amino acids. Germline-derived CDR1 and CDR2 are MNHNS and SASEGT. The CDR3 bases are TGTGCCACCTCCCTTGAAGACGGATGGGACACTGAAGCTTTCTTT. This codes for CATSLEDGWDTEAFF.

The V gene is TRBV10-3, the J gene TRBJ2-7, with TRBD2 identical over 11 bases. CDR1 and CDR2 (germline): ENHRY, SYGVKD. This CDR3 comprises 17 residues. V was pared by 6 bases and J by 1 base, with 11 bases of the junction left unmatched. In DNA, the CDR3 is TGTGCCATCAGCGACATCTCTAGCGGGGGGCAATCCTACGAGCAGTACTTC. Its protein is CAISDISSGGQSYEQYF.

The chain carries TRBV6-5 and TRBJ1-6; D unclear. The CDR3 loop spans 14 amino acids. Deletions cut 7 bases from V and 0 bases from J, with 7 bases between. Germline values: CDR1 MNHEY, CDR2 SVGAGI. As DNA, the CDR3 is TGTGCCAGCAAATCCAGCTCCTATAATTCACCCCTCCACTTT. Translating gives CASKSSSYNSPLHF.

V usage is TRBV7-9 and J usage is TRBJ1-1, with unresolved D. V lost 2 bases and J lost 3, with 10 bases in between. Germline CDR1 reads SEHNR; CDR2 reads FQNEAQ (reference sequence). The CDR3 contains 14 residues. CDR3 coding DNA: TGTGCCAGCAGCTTAATTTCCGGGGACACTGAAGCTTTCTTT. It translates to CASSLISGDTEAFF.

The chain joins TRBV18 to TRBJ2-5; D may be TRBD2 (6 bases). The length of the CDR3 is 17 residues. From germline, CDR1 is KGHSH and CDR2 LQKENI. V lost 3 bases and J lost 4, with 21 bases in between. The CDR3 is CASSPSLEGSRGETQYF. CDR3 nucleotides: TGTGCCAGCTCACCGAGTCTGGAGGGATCTCGAGGAGAGACCCAGTACTTC.

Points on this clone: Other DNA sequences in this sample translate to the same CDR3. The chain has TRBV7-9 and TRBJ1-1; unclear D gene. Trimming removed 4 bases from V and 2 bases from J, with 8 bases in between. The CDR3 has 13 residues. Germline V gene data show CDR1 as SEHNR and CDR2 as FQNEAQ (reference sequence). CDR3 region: CASSSSLNTEAFF. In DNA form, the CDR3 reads TGTGCCAGCAGCTCCTCCCTCAACACTGAAGCTTTCTTT.

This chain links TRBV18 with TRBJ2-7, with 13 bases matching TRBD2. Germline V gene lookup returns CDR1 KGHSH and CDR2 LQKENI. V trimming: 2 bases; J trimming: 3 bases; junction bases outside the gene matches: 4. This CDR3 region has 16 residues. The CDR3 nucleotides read TGTGCCAGCTCACCAACTAGCGGGAGGGCATACTACGAGCAGTACTTC. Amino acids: CASSPTSGRAYYEQYF.

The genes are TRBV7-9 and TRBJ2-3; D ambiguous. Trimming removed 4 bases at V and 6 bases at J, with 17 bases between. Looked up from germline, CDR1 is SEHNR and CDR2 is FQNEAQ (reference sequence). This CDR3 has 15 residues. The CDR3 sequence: CASSYSLVPHDTQYF. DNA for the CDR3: TGTGCCAGCAGCTACTCCCTTGTTCCCCACGATACGCAGTATTTT.

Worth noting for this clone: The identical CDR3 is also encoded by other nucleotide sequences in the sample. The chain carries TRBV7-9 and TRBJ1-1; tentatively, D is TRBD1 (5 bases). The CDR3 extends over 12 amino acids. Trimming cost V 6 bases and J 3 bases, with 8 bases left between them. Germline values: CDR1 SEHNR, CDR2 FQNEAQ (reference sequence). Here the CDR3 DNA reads TGTGCCAGCAGATGGGGGGACACTGAAGCTTTCTTT. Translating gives CASRWGDTEAFF.

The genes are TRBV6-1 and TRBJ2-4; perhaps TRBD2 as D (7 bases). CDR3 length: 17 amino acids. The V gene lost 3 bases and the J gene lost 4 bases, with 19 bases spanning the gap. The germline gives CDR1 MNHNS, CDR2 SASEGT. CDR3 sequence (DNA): TGTGCCAGCAGTGACGATAATAGGGGGGGAGTTAAAAACATTCAGTACTTC. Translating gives CASSDDNRGGVKNIQYF.

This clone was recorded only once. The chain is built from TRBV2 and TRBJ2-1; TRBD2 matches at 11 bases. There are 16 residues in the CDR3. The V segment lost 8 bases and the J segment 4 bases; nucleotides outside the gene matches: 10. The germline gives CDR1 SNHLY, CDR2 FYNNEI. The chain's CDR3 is CASGGTSGELYNEQFF. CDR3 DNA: TGTGCCAGCGGAGGGACTAGCGGAGAATTATACAATGAGCAGTTCTTC.